This TCR beta chain originates from a study of cytomegalovirus exposure and HLA in healthy donors. Per the germline V gene, CDR1 is SGHRS and CDR2 is YFSETQ. The CDR3 runs 15 residues. V lost 0 bases, J lost 1 base, and 1 base stayed unmatched. Study conclusions and caveats: Per a prior analysis, the majority of TCR beta V segments were productive roughly 87% or roughly 30% of the time. Sequencing depth across donors, presence/absence analyses assumed, was roughly uniform. An Asian-associated ancestry cluster reportedly showed fewer N-insertions than the roughly 700-donor mean in a later analysis. The authors enumerated under 200 TCR beta chains as linked to cytomegalovirus.

As to this clone: The antigen is undetermined.

PCR used 60 Vbeta primers and 13 Jbeta primers. This table comes from immunoSEQ multiplex PCR, and its TCRdb copy is limited to in-frame clones, with some not included. Seen here are some 150,000 clones, about two thirds observed once, and the top ten hold over 2%. This clonotype was sampled from a human donor in good health. Sequencing input: PBMCs. This chain joins TRBV5-1 and TRBJ2-3; 8 bases align to TRBD1. The CDR3 protein is CASSLEGQGTDTQYF. CDR3 coding DNA: TGCGCCAGCAGCTTGGAGGGACAGGGCACAGATACGCAGTATTTT.